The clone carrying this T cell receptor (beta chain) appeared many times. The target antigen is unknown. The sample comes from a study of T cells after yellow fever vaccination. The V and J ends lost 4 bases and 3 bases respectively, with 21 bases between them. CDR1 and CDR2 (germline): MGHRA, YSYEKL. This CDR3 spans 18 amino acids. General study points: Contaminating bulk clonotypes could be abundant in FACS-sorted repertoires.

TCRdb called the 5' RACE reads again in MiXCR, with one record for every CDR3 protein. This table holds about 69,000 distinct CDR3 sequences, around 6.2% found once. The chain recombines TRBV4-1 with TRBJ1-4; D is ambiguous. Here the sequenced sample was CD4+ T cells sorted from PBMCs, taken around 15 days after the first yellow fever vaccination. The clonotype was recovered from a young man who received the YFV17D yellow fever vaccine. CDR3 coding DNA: TGCGCCAGCAGCCGGACCGAGAGAGGGAATTTCGCTAATGAAAAACTGTTTTTT. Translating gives CASSRTERGNFANEKLFF.